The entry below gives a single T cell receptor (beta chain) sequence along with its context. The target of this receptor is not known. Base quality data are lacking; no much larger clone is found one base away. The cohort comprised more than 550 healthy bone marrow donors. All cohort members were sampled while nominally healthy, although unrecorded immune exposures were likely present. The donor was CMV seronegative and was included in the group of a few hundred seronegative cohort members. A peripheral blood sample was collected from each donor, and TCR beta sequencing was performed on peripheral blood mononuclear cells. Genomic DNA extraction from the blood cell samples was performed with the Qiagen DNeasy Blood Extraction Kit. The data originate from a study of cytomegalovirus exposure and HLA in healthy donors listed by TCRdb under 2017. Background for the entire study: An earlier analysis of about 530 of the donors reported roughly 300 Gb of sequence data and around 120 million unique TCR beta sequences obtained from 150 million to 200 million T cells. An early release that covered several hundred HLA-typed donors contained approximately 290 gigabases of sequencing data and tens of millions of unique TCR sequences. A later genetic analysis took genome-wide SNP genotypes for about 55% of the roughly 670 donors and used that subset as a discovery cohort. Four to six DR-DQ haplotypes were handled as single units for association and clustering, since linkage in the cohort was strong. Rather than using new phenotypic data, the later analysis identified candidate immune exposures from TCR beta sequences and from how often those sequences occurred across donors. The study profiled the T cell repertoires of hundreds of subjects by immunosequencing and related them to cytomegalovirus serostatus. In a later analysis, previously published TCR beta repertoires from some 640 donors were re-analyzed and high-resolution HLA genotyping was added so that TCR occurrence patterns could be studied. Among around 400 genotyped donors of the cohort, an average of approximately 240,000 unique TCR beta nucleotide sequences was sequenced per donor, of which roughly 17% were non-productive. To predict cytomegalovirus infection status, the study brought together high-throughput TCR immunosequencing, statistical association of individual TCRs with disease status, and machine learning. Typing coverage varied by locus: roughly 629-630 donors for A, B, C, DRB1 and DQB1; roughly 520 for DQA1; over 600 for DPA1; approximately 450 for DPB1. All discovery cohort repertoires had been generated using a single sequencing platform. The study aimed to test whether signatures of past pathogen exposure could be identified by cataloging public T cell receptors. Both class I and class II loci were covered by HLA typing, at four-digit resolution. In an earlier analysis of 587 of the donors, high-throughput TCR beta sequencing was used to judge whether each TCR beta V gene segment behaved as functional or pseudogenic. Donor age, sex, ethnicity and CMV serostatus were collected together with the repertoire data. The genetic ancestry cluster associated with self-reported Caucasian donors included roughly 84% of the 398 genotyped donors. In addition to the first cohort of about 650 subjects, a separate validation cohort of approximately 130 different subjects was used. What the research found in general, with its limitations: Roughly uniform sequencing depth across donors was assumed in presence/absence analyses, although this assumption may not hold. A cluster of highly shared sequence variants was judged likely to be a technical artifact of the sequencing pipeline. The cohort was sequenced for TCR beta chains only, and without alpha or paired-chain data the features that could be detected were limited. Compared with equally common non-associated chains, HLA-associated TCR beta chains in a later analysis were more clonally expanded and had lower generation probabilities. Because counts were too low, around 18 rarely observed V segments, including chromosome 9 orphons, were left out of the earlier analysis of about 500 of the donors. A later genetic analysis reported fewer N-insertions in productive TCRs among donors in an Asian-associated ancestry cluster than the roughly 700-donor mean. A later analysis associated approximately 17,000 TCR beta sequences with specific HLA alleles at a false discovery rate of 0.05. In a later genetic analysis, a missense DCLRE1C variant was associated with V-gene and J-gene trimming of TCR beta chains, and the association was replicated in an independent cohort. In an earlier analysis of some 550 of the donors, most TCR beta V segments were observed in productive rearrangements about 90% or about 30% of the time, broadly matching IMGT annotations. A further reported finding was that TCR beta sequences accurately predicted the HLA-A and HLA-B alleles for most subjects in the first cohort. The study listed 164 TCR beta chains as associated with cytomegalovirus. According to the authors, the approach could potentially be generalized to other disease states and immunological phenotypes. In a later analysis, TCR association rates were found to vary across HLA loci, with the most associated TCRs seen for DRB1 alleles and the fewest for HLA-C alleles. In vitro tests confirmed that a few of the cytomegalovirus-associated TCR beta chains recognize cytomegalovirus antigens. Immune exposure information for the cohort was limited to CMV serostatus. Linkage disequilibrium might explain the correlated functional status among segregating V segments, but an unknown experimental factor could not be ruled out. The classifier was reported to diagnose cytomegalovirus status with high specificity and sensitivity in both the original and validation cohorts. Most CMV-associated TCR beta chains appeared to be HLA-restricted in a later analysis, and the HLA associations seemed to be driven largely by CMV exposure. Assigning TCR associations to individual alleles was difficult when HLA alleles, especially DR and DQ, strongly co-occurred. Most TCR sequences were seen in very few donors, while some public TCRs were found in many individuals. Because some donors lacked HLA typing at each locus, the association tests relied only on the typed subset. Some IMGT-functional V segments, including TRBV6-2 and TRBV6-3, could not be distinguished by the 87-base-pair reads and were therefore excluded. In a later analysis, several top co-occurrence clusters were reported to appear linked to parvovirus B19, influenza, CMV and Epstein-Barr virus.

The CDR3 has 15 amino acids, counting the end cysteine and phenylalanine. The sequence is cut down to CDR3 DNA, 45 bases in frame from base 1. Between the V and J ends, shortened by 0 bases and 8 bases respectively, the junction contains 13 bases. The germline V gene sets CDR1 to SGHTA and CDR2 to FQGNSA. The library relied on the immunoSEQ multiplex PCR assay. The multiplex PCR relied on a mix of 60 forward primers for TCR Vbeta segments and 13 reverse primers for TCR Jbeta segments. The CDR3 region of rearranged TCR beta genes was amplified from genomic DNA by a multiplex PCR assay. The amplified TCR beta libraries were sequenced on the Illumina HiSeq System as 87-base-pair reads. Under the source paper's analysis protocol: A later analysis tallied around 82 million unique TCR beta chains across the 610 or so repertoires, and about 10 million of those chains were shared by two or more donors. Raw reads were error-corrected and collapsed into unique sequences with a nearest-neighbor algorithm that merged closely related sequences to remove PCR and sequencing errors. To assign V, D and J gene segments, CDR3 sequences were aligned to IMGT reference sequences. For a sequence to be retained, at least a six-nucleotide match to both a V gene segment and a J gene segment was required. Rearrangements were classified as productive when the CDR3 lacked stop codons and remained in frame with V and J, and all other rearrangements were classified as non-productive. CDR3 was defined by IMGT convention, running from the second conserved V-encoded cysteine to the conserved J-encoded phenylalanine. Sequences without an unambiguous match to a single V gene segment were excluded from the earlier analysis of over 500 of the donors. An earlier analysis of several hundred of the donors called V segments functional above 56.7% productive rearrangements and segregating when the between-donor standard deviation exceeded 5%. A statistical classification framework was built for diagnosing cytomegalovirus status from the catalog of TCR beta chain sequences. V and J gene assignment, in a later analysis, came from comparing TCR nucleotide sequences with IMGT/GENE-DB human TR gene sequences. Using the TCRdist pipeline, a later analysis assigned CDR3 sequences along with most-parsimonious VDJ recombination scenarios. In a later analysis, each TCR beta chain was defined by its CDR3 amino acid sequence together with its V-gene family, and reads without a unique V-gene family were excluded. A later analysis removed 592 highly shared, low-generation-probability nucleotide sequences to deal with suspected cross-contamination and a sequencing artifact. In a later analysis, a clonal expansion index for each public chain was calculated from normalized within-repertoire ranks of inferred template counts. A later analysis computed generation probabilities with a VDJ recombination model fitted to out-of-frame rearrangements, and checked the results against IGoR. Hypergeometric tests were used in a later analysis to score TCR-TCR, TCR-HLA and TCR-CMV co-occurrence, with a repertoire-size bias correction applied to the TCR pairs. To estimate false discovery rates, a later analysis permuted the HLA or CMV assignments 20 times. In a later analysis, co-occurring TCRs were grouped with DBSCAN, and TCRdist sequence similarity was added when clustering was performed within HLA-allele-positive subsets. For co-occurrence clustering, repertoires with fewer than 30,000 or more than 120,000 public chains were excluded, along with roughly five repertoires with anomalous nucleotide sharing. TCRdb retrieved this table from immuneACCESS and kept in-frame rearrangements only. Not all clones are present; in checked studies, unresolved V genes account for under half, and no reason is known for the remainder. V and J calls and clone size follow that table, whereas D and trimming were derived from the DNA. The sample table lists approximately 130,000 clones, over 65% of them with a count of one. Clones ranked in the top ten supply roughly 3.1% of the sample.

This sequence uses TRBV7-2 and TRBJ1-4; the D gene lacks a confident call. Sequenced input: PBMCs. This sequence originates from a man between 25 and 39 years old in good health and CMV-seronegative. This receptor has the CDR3 CASSLAQAPGEKLFF. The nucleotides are TGTGCCAGCAGCTTAGCGCAGGCTCCGGGGGAAAAACTGTTTTTT.